There are a few counts of the clone carrying this T cell receptor beta chain. Antigen: not known. Repertoires were generated with immunoSEQ multiplex PCR, while TCRdb's copy carries only in-frame clones and drops some. Of 100,000 to 150,000 clones in the sample, roughly 85% are singletons; the top ten hold roughly 2%. The data are from a study of cytotoxic CD8 clonotypes in ibrutinib-treated CLL. At the level of the study: Response samples were taken after a median of about 11 months on treatment, range 6 to 36.

The study, taken as a whole, reports: While tracking circulating CD8+ T-cell counts, baseline clonality exceeded that of age-matched healthy donors.

The starting material was PBMCs, obtained after 24 months of ibrutinib treatment. The clonotype comes from a human donor with chronic lymphocytic leukemia.

The CDR3 spells CASSFFRWSTGELFF. DNA for the CDR3: TGTGCCAGCAGCTTCTTCCGTTGGTCAACCGGGGAGCTGTTTTTT. The V call is TRBV5-5, the J call TRBJ2-2; D unclear. The CDR3 extends over 15 amino acids. Trimming shortened V by 2 bases and J by 5 bases, and 13 bases separated the two germline ends. Looked up from germline, CDR1 is SGHKS and CDR2 is YYEKEE (reference sequence).